This is a list of T cell receptor beta chains from one sample in a study of blood T cell repertoires in COVID-19. The protocol was immunoSEQ multiplex PCR, while the TCRdb copy is restricted to in-frame clones and leaves out a portion. The repertoire includes some 94,000 clones, around 85% of them detected once, and approximately 20% sits in the top ten. The sample was peripheral blood. The receptor set was obtained from an older woman with COVID-19, enrolled during active disease. CDR3s include the opening cysteine and the closing phenylalanine or tryptophan. Each record gives: D gene, J gene, clone size, V gene, CDR3 DNA, CDR3 protein. A D gene is named only where the DNA matches it firmly. Clone size is stated in some rows and not others, as once, few, many or a class when expanded.

-,TRBJ1-5,-,TRBV28,TGTGCCAGCCGTATGCCCCCGGGGGGCAATCAGCCCCAGCATTTT,CASRMPPGGNQPQHF
TRBD1,TRBJ2-7,-,TRBV30,TGTGCCTGGGGGGGACAGAACTACGAGCGGTACTTC,CAWGGQNYERYF
TRBD2,TRBJ2-7,once,TRBV7-2,TGTGCCAGCAGCTTAGGCTTTAGCGGGGGGGCCGAGCAGTACTTC,CASSLGFSGGAEQYF
TRBD1,TRBJ1-6,medium-sized,TRBV2,TGTGCCAGCATCGGTTTGACAGGGATAAATTCACCCCTCCACTTT,CASIGLTGINSPLHF
-,TRBJ1-3,-,TRBV5-1,TGCGCCAGCAGCTTACAGGGAAGCTCTGGAAACACCATATATTTT,CASSLQGSSGNTIYF
-,TRBJ1-5,-,TRBV21-1,TGTGCCAGCAGCATGAACAGGGGGCCTCAGCCCCAGCATTTT,CASSMNRGPQPQHF
TRBD1,TRBJ1-2,medium-sized,TRBV18,TGTGCCAGCTCACCGGACAGGAACTATGGCTACACCTTC,CASSPDRNYGYTF
-,TRBJ1-2,-,TRBV7-9,TGTGCCAGCAGCCCGACGGACAGTGCCAATAGGGGCTACACCTTC,CASSPTDSANRGYTF
TRBD2,TRBJ2-1,-,TRBV7-6,TGTGCCAGCAGCTTAGGACTAGCGGGGGGGCCCCAAAATGAGCAGTTCTTC,CASSLGLAGGPQNEQFF
-,TRBJ2-5,-,TRBV7-9,TGTGCCAGCAGCCCCATGGGCGAAGAGACCCAGTACTTC,CASSPMGEETQYF
-,TRBJ2-1,-,TRBV11-2,TGTGCCAGCAGCTTAGCGGGGGGCCTCTCCTACAATGAGCAGTTCTTC,CASSLAGGLSYNEQFF
TRBD1,TRBJ2-7,-,TRBV18,TGTGCCAGCTCACCCGACAGGGCCTCCTACGAGCAGTACTTC,CASSPDRASYEQYF
-,TRBJ2-5,-,TRBV19,TGTGCCAGTAGTCCAGGGACACCTCAAGAGACCCAGTACTTC,CASSPGTPQETQYF
-,TRBJ2-1,-,TRBV18,TGTGCCAGCTCACCACGAGCCCTGCGGGGCCCTTACAATGAGCAGTTCTTC,CASSPRALRGPYNEQFF
TRBD2,TRBJ2-6,-,TRBV4-2,TGTGCCAGCAGCCCCCGGACTAGCGCCAACTCTGGGGCCAACGTCCTGACTTTC,CASSPRTSANSGANVLTF
-,TRBJ1-1,few,TRBV6-5,TGTGCCAGTAGTACGACAGAAACCACTGAAGCTTTCTTT,CASSTTETTEAFF
TRBD2,TRBJ2-1,-,TRBV7-9,TGTGCCAGCAGCTCCCGCCCGGGACAGCGGGGGGTCAATGAGCAGTTCTTC,CASSSRPGQRGVNEQFF
TRBD1,TRBJ2-3,-,TRBV11-2,TGTGCCAGCAGGGGGACAGGGTCAGATACGCAGTATTTT,CASRGTGSDTQYF
-,TRBJ1-5,-,TRBV11-2,TGTGCCAGCAGCTTAGCGGGACACGCAAATCAGCCCCAGCATTTT,CASSLAGHANQPQHF
-,TRBJ1-6,-,TRBV27,TGTGCCAGCAGTTTATTCGCGGTTACTTATAATTCACCCCTCCACTTT,CASSLFAVTYNSPLHF
-,TRBJ2-1,once,TRBV27,TGTGCCAGCAGTTTGGTTGGGAGCTCCTACAATGAGCAGTTCTTC,CASSLVGSSYNEQFF
TRBD1,TRBJ1-2,-,TRBV9,TGTGCCAGCAGCGCCCGGGGGGACAGGGGGCCCTATGGCTACACCTTC,CASSARGDRGPYGYTF
TRBD1,TRBJ1-4,-,TRBV9,TGTGCCAGCAGCACCTTGACAGGGGGAAGCGAAAAACTGTTTTTT,CASSTLTGGSEKLFF
-,TRBJ1-2,-,TRBV4-2,TGTGCCAGCAGCCAAGATCGGAGCAGTCCCTGGGGCTACACCTTC,CASSQDRSSPWGYTF
-,TRBJ2-1,once,TRBV29-1,TGCAGCGTTGAAGTCCGCGGTGAGCAGTTCTTC,CSVEVRGEQFF
TRBD1,TRBJ2-1,-,TRBV3-1/TRBV3-2,TGTGCCAGCAGCCCTACCGGGACAGCTTACAATGAGCAGTTCTTC,CASSPTGTAYNEQFF
-,TRBJ1-6,-,TRBV2,TGTGCCAGCCTTTCACAGGGATCTTCACCCCTCCACTTT,CASLSQGSSPLHF
-,TRBJ1-1,-,TRBV9,TGTGCCAGCAGCGTAGATCGGGGCACTGAAGCTTTCTTT,CASSVDRGTEAFF
-,TRBJ2-7,-,TRBV6-5,TGTGCCACTCACGGGCGCAGGGCCCCCTACGAGCAGTACTTC,CATHGRRAPYEQYF
-,TRBJ1-1,-,TRBV6-5,TGTGCCAGCAGTTACTTGGGAGGGAACACTGAAGCTTTCTTT,CASSYLGGNTEAFF
-,TRBJ1-3,-,TRBV9,TGTGCCAGCAGCACCCGACACCCGAGCTCTGGAAACACCATATATTTT,CASSTRHPSSGNTIYF
TRBD1,TRBJ1-6,once,TRBV18,TGTGCCAGCTCAGGGACAGGGGGCTATAATTCACCCCTCCACTTT,CASSGTGGYNSPLHF
-,TRBJ1-3,-,TRBV18,TGTGCCAGCTCCCGCCCGGGCCCACAGGTTTCTGGAAACACCATATATTTT,CASSRPGPQVSGNTIYF
-,TRBJ1-1,-,TRBV6-5,TGTGCCAGCAGCCCATTGCAGACCAGGGGCACTGAAGCTTTCTTT,CASSPLQTRGTEAFF
-,TRBJ1-3,-,TRBV2,TGTGCCAGCAGTGAACAGGGCCCGGGAAACACCATATATTTT,CASSEQGPGNTIYF
TRBD2,TRBJ2-4,-,TRBV19,TGTGCCAGTAGACCGACGGGGGGTCAAAACATTCAGTACTTC,CASRPTGGQNIQYF